This TCR delta chain was sequenced during a study of DNA immune sequencing with unique molecular identifiers (dated by TCRdb to about 2020). Some background on the complete study: Immunomagnetic cell separation was used to enrich gammadelta T cells from buffy coats, and the genomic DNA of the enriched gammadelta T cells was then sequenced. Validation of the sequencing method was done both on synthetic reference molecules and on blood samples taken from healthy individuals. In the comparison of enriched versus non-enriched samples, around 95 ng of enriched gammadelta T-cell DNA and around 0.96 ug of non-enriched PBMC DNA were sequenced. An ultrasensitive DNA-based TRD repertoire sequencing method using PCR-introduced unique molecular identifiers was developed and validated in the study. Fluorescence-activated cell sorting was used to enrich gammadelta T cells from the PBMC of over 9 healthy individuals. Donors were healthy individuals, with over eight donors profiled from sorted peripheral blood gammadelta T cells. What the work shows at the level of the full study, not this receptor alone: TRD repertoire diversity differed among healthy donors, and several donors were highly oligoclonal, with the top 5 clonotypes making up more than half of productive molecules. Among clonotypes in healthy donors, the most frequent TRD rearrangement was TRDV2 paired with TRDJ1. The primer-based approach is unable to detect novel TRD sequences that the primers do not target.

This clone has only a few counts. Its antigen remains undetermined. The sample holds no much larger clone one base away, and base qualities are not on file. Library preparation employed multiplex PCR. Genomic DNA was amplified with a 32-plex assay using primers for all 8 TRDV and 4 TRDJ genes covering the CDR3. A 12-nucleotide UMI was added during two to three barcoding PCR cycles, followed by a second PCR with Illumina adapter primers. AMPure XP beads were used to purify the libraries, and library quality was checked on a Fragment Analyzer using the HS NGS Fragment kit. The sequencing was run with an Illumina MiniSeq mid-output kit, including approximately 21% PhiX, and 150 cycles of paired-end reads. For the original study's pipeline: MIGEC version 1.2.9 was used to process the reads, grouping reads by UMI and building error-corrected consensus sequences. For post-processing, modified scripts from VDJtools version 1.2.1 were used together with the tcR R package. Clones were re-identified by TCRdb from the public reads with CATT, and rows with the same DNA were merged. TCRdb's processing, not the study's, gives the V and J calls here. This sample lists roughly 4,800 delta-chain clones; roughly 13% were detected once. The ten top clones hold around 50% of the sample.

Taken from cysteine to phenylalanine, the CDR3 has 19 residues. Of the read, only the CDR3 DNA is kept; its 57 bases are in frame from base 1. Via the germline V gene, CDR1 is NSMFDY and CDR2 ISSIKDK. Deletion took 0 bases off V and 0 bases off J, with a span of 24 bases between the germline ends. This receptor chain uses TRAV29/DV5 and TRDJ1; a tentative D match to TRDD2 spans 6 bases. The J gene is absent in TCRdb and was assigned here via DNA matching to germline. The receptor's source is a human donor in good health. The specimen was gamma-delta T cells enriched from blood buffy coat, or unenriched PBMCs (not recorded which). The CDR3 region has the sequence CAASVSFLPLPLYTDKLIF. The nucleotide sequence is TGTGCAGCAAGCGTCTCCTTTCTTCCCCTTCCCCTGTACACCGATAAACTCATCTTT.